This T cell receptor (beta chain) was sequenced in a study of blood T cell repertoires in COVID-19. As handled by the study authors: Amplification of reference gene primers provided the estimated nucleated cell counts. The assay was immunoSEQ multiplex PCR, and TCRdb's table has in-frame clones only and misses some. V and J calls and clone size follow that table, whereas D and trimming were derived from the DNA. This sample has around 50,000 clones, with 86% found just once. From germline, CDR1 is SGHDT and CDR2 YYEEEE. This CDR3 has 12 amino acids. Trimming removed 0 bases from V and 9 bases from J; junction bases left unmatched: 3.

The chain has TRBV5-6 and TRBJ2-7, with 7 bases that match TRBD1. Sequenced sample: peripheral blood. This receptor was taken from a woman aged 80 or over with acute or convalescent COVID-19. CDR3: CASSLGRTGQYV. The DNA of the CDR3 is TGTGCCAGCAGCTTGGGACGGACAGGGCAGTACGTC.